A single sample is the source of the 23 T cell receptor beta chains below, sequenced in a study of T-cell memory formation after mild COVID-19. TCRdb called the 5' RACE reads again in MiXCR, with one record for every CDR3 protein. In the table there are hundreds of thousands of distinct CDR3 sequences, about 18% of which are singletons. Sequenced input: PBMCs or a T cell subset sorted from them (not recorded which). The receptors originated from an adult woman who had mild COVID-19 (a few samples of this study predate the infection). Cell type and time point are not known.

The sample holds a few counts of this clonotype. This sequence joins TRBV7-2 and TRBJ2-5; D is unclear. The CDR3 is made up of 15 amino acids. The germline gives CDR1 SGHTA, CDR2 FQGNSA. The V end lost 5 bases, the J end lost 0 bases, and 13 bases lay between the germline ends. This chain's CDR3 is CASSASPGNQETQYF. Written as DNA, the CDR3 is TGTGCCAGCAGCGCCTCACCTGGAAACCAAGAGACCCAGTACTTC.

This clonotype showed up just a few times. The chain's CDR3 is CSARPGLAINEQFF. DNA for the CDR3: TGCAGTGCTAGACCGGGACTAGCGATCAATGAGCAGTTCTTC. The rearrangement links TRBV20-1 to TRBJ2-1; TRBD2 agrees at 10 bases. Germline CDR1 DFQATT, CDR2 SNEGSKA (reference sequence). This CDR3 is 14 amino acids long. With 2 bases clipped from V and 6 bases from J, the junction kept 4 bases outside the gene matches.

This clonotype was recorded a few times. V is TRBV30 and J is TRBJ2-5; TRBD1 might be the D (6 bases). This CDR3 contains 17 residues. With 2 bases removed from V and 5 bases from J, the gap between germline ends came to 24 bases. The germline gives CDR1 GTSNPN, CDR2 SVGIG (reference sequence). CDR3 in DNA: TGTGCCTGGAGTAGGGCAGGGGTCGGGACAAGTTCGGAGACCCAGTACTTC. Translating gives CAWSRAGVGTSSETQYF.

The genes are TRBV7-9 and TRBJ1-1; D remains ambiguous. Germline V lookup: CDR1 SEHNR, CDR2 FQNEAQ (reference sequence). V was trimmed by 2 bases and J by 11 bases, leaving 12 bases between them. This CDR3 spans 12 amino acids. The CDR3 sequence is CASSLSRGEAFF. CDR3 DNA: TGTGCCAGCAGCTTAAGCCGGGGAGAGGCTTTCTTT.

DNA of the CDR3: TGCAGCGCCGATCAGACACCTAACTATGGCTACACCTTC. It is translated as CSADQTPNYGYTF. The chain employs TRBV29-1 and TRBJ1-2, with no clear D. CDR1 is SQVTM and CDR2 is ANQGSEA in the germline V gene. Trimming shortened V by 7 bases and J by 0 bases, and 12 bases separated the two germline ends. The CDR3 length is 13 residues.

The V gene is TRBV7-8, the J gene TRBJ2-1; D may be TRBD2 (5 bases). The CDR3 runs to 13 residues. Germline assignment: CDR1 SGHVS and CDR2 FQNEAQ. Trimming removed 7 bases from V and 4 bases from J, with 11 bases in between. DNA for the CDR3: TGTGCCAGCACCTTTAGCGTATACAATGAGCAGTTCTTC. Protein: CASTFSVYNEQFF.

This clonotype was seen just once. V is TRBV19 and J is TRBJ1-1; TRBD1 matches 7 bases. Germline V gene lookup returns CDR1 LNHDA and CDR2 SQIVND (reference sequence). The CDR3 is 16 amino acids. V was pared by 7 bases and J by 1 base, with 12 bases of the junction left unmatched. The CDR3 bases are TGTGCCAGTAAACCCGACAGGGATCGGGCGAACACTGAAGCTTTCTTT. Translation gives CASKPDRDRANTEAFF.

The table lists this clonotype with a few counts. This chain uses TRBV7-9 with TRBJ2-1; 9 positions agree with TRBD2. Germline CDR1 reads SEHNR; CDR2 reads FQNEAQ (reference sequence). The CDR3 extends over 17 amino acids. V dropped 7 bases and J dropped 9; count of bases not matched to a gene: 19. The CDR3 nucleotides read TGTGCCAGCAACTTCGGCTCACCCGGGACTAGCAGAAGTGAGCAGTTCTTC. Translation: CASNFGSPGTSRSEQFF.

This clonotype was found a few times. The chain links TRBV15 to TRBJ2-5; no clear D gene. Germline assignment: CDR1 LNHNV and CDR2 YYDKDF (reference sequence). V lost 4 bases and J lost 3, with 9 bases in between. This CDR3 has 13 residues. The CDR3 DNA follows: TGTGCCACCAGCACTGACCGCAAAGAGACCCAGTACTTC. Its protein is CATSTDRKETQYF.

This chain's CDR3 is CASRKGAGNQPQHF. CDR3 DNA: TGCGCCAGCAGAAAGGGTGCTGGCAATCAGCCCCAGCATTTT. The chain links TRBV5-1 to TRBJ1-5; D gene ambiguous. Trimming removed 5 bases from V and 2 bases from J, with 11 bases in between. This CDR3 region has 14 residues. Germline V lookup: CDR1 SGHRS, CDR2 YFSETQ.

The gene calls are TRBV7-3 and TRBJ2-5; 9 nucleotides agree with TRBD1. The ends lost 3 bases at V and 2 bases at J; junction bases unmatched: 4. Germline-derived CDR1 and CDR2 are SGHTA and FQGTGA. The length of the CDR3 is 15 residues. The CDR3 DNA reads TGTGCCAGCAGCTTGACGGGGACAGGGCAAGAGACCCAGTACTTC. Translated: CASSLTGTGQETQYF.

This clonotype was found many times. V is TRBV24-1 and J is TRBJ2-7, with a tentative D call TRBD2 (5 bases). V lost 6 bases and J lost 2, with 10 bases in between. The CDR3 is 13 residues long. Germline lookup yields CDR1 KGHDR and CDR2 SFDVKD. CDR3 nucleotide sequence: TGTGCCACCAGTACTGGGGAGCCCTACGAGCAGTACTTC. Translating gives CATSTGEPYEQYF.

The CDR3 sequence is CASSYQAANTGELFF. CDR3 nucleotides: TGTGCCAGCAGTTACCAGGCCGCGAACACCGGGGAGCTGTTTTTT. V and J are TRBV6-2 or TRBV6-3 and TRBJ2-2; no firm D call. V shed 2 bases and J shed 0 bases, with 7 bases lying between them. Per the germline V gene, CDR1 is MNHEY and CDR2 is SVGEGT. This CDR3 region has 15 residues.

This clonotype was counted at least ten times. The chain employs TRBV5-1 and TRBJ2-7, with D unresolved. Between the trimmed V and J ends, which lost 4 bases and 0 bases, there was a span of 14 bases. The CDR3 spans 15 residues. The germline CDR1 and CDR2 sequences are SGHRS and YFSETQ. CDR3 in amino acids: CASSPRQPGSYEQYF. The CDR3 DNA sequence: TGCGCCAGCAGCCCTCGGCAGCCAGGCTCCTACGAGCAGTACTTC.

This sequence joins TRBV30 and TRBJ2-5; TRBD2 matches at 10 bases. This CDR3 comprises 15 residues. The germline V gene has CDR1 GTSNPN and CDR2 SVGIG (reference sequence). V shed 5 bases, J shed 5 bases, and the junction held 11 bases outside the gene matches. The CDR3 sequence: CAWDPVGLAKETQYF. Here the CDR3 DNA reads TGTGCCTGGGACCCGGTGGGACTAGCGAAGGAGACCCAGTACTTC.

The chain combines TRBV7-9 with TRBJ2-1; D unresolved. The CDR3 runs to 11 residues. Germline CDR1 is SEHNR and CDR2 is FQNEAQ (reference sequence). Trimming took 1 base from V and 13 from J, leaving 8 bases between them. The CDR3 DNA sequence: TGTGCCAGCAGCTTAGGGCCACTACAGTTCTTC. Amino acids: CASSLGPLQFF.

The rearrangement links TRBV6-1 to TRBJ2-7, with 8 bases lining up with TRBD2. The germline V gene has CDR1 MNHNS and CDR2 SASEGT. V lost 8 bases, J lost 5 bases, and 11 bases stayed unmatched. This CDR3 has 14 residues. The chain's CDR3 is CASGSGTSPHEQYF. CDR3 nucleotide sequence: TGTGCCAGCGGTTCCGGGACTAGTCCCCACGAGCAGTACTTC.

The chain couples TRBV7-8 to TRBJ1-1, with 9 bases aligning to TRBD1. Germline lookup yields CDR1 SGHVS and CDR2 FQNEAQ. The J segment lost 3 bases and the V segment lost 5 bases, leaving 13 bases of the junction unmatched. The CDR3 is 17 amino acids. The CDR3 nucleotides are TGTGCCAGCAGCCCGGTGGGACAGGGACATCTGGACACTGAAGCTTTCTTT. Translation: CASSPVGQGHLDTEAFF.

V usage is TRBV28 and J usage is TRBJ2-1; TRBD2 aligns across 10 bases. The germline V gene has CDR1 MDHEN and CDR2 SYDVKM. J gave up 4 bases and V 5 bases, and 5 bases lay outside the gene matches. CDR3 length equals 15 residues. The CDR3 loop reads CASSPGLALYNEQFF. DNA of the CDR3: TGTGCCAGCAGTCCGGGACTAGCGTTGTACAATGAGCAGTTCTTC.

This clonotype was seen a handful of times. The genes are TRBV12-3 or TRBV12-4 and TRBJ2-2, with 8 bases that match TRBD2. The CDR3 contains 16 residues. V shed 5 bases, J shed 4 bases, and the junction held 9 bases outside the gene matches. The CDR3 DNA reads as TGTGCCAGCAGTCCCTCGGGAGGGTGGGGCACCGGGGAGCTGTTTTTT. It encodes CASSPSGGWGTGELFF.

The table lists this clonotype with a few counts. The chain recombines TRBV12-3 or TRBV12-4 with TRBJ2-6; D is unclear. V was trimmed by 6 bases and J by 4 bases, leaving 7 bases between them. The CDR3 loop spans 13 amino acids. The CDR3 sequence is CASRLYGANVLTF. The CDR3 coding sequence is TGTGCCAGCAGGTTGTACGGGGCCAACGTCCTGACTTTC.

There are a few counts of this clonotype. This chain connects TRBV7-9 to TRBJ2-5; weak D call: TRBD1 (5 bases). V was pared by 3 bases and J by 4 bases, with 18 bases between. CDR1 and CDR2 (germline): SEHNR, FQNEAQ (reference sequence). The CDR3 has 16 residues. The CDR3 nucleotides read TGTGCCAGCAGCTTTTCTGGACAAAACTCCCGAGAGACCCAGTACTTC. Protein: CASSFSGQNSRETQYF.

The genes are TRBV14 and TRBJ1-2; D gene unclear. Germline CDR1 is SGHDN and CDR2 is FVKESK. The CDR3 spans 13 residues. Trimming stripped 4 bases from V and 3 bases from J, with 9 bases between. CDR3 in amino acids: CASSRHRDYGYTF. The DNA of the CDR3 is TGTGCCAGCAGCCGCCATAGGGACTATGGCTACACCTTC.